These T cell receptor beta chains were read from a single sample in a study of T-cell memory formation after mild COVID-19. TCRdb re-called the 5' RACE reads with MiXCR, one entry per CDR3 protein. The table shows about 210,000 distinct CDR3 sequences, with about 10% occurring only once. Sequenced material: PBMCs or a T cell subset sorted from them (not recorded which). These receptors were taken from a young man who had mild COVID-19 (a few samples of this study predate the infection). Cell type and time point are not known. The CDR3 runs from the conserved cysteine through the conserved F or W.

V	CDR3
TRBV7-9	CASSLWRGTTYNEQFF
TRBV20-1	CSATRRGLATETQYF
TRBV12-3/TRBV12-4	CASSERGGDITDEQFF
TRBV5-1	CASSSGDYMTGELFF
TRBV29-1	CSVWKGLGTEAFF
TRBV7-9	CASSFDGASTDTQYF
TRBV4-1	CASSFRLAGSTDTQYF
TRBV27	CASSREGWGTEAFF
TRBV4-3	CASSQEGASRGTGELFF
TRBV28	CAGRDRASTDTQYF
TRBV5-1	CASSGGPDEQFF
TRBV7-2	CASSTYSLNTEAFF
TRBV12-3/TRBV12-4	CASSLGGLADTQYF
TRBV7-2	CASSPGALTGTEAFF
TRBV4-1	CASSQEGVGDNSPLHF
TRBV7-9	CASSLVVSEQFF
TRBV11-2	CASSFRTDSTDTQYF
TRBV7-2	CASSLEGTTSTDTQYF
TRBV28	CASYRVLPNEQFF
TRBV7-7	CASSSQGSDTQYF
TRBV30	CAWSVGRLGDTQYF
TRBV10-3	CAISDRLTDRVRGNTIYF
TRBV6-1	CASSEQTGGDTQYF
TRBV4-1	CASSQEIVGGGWYEQYF
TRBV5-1	CASSVPPGTGDTEAFF
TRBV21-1	CASSQAHRDTEAFF
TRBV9	CASSVGGTPVKPQYF
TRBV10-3	CAIGQGDSPLHF
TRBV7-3	CASSSIQGAGAFF
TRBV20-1	CSVASPTGELFF
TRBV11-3	CASSLNGHGSYEQYF
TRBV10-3	CAINTGTGDGYTF
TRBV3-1	CASSPSGLNNEQFF
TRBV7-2	CASSSLYTDTQYF
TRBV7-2	CASSLSSNTGELFF
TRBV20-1	CSATGLAGGGNEQFF
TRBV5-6	CASSSPGYAKNIQYF
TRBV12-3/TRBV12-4	CASSLEGNIQYF
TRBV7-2	CASSSAVAASGNTIYF
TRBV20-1	CSASGGVTDTQYF
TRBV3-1	CASSQDSANGKLFF
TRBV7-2	CASSLTTGSGELFF
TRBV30	CAWSSSGNTIYF
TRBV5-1	CASSRTGLMSYEQYF
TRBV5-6	CASSLRTEQETQYF
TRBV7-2	CASSLPTGRDTQYF
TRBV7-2	CASSLGTVSGANVLTF
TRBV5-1	CASSSKSGGSGTEAFF
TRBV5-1	CASSPDRQETQYF
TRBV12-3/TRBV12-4	CASTPTGNTGELFF
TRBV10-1	CASNPGQGSTEAFF
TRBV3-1	CASSPKRDRSIGYTF
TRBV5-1	CASSFLGISNTEAFF
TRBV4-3	CASSQDPAGAETQYF
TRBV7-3	CASSPRTGELFF
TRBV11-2	CASSLVAGQGYEQYF
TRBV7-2	CASSLRRVGGYTF
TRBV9	CASSVGNLPVGSPLHF
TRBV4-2	CASSQWGGRRLPLHF